These 26 T cell receptor beta chains were sequenced from one sample in a study of blood T cell repertoires in COVID-19. TCRdb's table, derived via immunoSEQ multiplex PCR, lists solely in-frame clones and lacks some. The data show fewer than 150,000 clones, more than 80% seen once. Specimen: peripheral blood. These receptors originate from a human donor in a cohort sampled during active COVID-19.

The genes are TRBV3-1 (or the pseudogene TRBV3-2) and TRBJ2-3; D remains ambiguous. Per the germline V gene, CDR1 is LGHDT and CDR2 is YNNKEL (reference sequence). This CDR3 comprises 17 residues. The V gene lost 0 bases and the J gene lost 2 bases, with 15 bases spanning the gap. The CDR3 sequence: CASSQDLVAAHTDTQYF. CDR3 coding DNA: TGTGCCAGCAGCCAAGATCTAGTCGCCGCCCACACAGATACGCAGTATTTT.

The rearrangement joins TRBV5-6 to TRBJ1-6, with a possible D match to TRBD1 (6 bases). This CDR3 comprises 18 residues. The V end was cut by 0 bases, the J end by 3 bases, with 16 bases between. Germline assignment: CDR1 SGHDT and CDR2 YYEEEE. CDR3 in amino acids: CASSLEGGGLGYNSPLHF. Written as DNA, the CDR3 is TGTGCCAGCAGCTTGGAGGGAGGGGGACTGGGCTATAATTCACCCCTCCACTTT.

The chain couples TRBV6-6 to TRBJ1-1, with D perhaps matching TRBD1 (5 bases). The V gene's germline CDR1 is MNHNY and CDR2 SVGAGI (reference sequence). V was pared by 2 bases and J by 1 base, with 8 bases between. The CDR3 totals 14 residues. CDR3 amino acids: CASSYGGTNTEAFF. The CDR3 bases are TGTGCCAGCAGTTACGGGGGGACGAACACTGAAGCTTTCTTT.

The CDR3 reads CASSLHAGENTEAFF. Here the CDR3 DNA reads TGTGCCAGCAGCCTTCACGCCGGAGAGAACACTGAAGCTTTCTTT. The chain is built from TRBV7-9 and TRBJ1-1; D unresolved. The V and J ends lost 5 bases and 1 base respectively, with 14 bases between them. Per the germline V gene, CDR1 is SEHNR and CDR2 is FQNEAQ (reference sequence). The CDR3 totals 15 residues.

The gene calls are TRBV7-8 and TRBJ2-3; TRBD2 is a possible D gene (5 bases). This CDR3 contains 17 residues. Germline V gives CDR1 SGHVS, CDR2 FQNEAQ. V was pared by 1 base and J by 0 bases, with 14 bases between. CDR3 DNA sequence: TGTGCCAGCAGCTTAGGGGTCGGGGATCTCAGCACAGATACGCAGTATTTT. Its translation: CASSLGVGDLSTDTQYF.

There are a few counts of this clone. V and J are TRBV4-1 and TRBJ2-1; 13 bases fit TRBD2. This CDR3 contains 14 residues. The trim removed 5 bases at V and 8 bases at J, leaving 3 bases unmatched. Germline values: CDR1 MGHRA, CDR2 YSYEKL. The CDR3 protein is CASSSGLAGYEQFF. The DNA for the CDR3 is TGCGCCAGCAGCTCGGGACTAGCGGGGTATGAGCAGTTCTTC.

This clone was counted between two and nine times. The chain combines TRBV2 with TRBJ1-1, with a weak D call TRBD1 (6 bases). Trimming left V 6 bases short and J 0 bases short, with 11 bases between. CDR3 length: 14 amino acids. The germline V gene has CDR1 SNHLY and CDR2 FYNNEI. CDR3 in amino acids: CASSGTSMNTEAFF. The CDR3 DNA reads TGTGCCAGCAGCGGGACATCCATGAACACTGAAGCTTTCTTT.

The V and J genes are TRBV4-2 and TRBJ1-4; 9 bases are shared with TRBD1. Germline V gene data show CDR1 as LGHNA and CDR2 as YNFKEQ. V was pared by 7 bases and J by 4 bases, with 10 bases of the junction left unmatched. The CDR3 contains 16 residues. The CDR3 coding sequence is TGTGCCAGCAACATAGTCGCGGGACAGGGTAATGAAAAACTGTTTTTT. Translated, it gives CASNIVAGQGNEKLFF.

This clone appeared a few times. This chain links TRBV30 with TRBJ2-7, with 8 bases aligning to TRBD2. Unmatched junction bases numbered 17, after V lost 2 bases and J lost 5 bases. From germline, CDR1 is GTSNPN and CDR2 SVGIG (reference sequence). The CDR3 consists of 17 residues. The CDR3 sequence is CAWSPTPGGGLGNEQYF. CDR3 nucleotides: TGTGCCTGGAGTCCCACTCCCGGGGGGGGCCTGGGCAACGAGCAGTACTTC.

This chain's CDR3 is CASSPPGAGGSYEQYF. CDR3 sequence (DNA): TGTGCCAGCTCACCACCGGGGGCAGGGGGCTCTTACGAGCAGTACTTC. The chain carries TRBV18 and TRBJ2-7, with 8 bases fitting TRBD1. CDR3 length equals 16 residues. Germline V gives CDR1 KGHSH, CDR2 LQKENI. The ends lost 0 bases at V and 4 bases at J; junction bases unmatched: 8. The full variable domain, completed using reference TRBV18 and TRBJ2-7, is NAGVMQNPRHLVRRRGQEARLRCSPMKGHSHVYWYRQLPEEGLKFMVYLQKENIIDESGMPKERFSAEFPKEGPSILRIQQVVRGDSAAYFCASSPPGAGGSYEQYFGPGTRLTVT.

In its sample, this clone was seen once. The V call is TRBV6-4, the J call TRBJ1-2; possible D gene TRBD1, 6 bases. The CDR3 has 13 residues. CDR1 MRHNA and CDR2 SNTAGT come from the germline V gene. V was clipped by 6 bases and J by 8 bases, with 16 bases between them. CDR3 loop: CASRPSGGGGYTF. The CDR3 region has the DNA TGTGCCAGCAGACCCTCGGGGGGCGGAGGCTACACCTTC.

The rearrangement joins TRBV27 to TRBJ1-2; 7 nucleotides match TRBD1. This CDR3 spans 15 amino acids. The J segment lost 7 bases and the V segment lost 5 bases, leaving 13 bases of the junction unmatched. Germline lookup yields CDR1 MNHEY and CDR2 SMNVEV (reference sequence). The CDR3: CASSLGQGGGGGYTF. Written as DNA, the CDR3 is TGTGCCAGCAGTCTCGGCCAAGGAGGGGGCGGTGGCTACACCTTC.

The chain couples TRBV3-1 (or the pseudogene TRBV3-2) to TRBJ1-6, with D possibly TRBD1 on 5 matching bases. The CDR3 covers 15 residues. CDR1 LGHDT and CDR2 YNNKEL come from the germline V gene (reference sequence). The V end was cut by 0 bases, the J end by 13 bases, with 16 bases between. CDR3 loop: CASSQEWGKGFPLHF. DNA of the CDR3: TGTGCCAGCAGCCAAGAGTGGGGCAAGGGGTTTCCCCTCCACTTT.

J is TRBJ1-1 and V is TRBV6-5; D is undetermined. Germline V gene data show CDR1 as MNHEY and CDR2 as SVGAGI. This CDR3 has 12 residues. V was clipped by 11 bases and J by 0 bases, with 10 bases between them. In DNA form, the CDR3 reads TGTGCCTCTGGGCGTTTGAACACTGAAGCTTTCTTT. Translation gives CASGRLNTEAFF.

The J gene is TRBJ1-4, the V gene TRBV18; a weak D match, TRBD1 (6 bases). Germline V gene sequence: CDR1 KGHSH, CDR2 LQKENI. V was pared by 2 bases and J by 6 bases, with 7 bases between. The CDR3 contains 13 residues. In DNA, the CDR3 is TGTGCCAGCTCACCAAACAGGGATGAAAAACTGTTTTTT. Protein: CASSPNRDEKLFF.

The gene calls are TRBV28 and TRBJ1-1, with 9 bases fitting TRBD1. The CDR3 runs to 14 residues. Germline-derived CDR1 and CDR2 are MDHEN and SYDVKM. V shed 2 bases, J shed 3 bases, and the junction held 1 base outside the gene matches. CDR3 bases: TGTGCCAGCAGTTTAGACAGGGGGTACACTGAAGCTTTCTTT. Residues: CASSLDRGYTEAFF.

This clone was recorded only once. The rearrangement uses TRBV5-4 and TRBJ2-7, with D possibly TRBD1 on 7 matching bases. The CDR3 totals 14 residues. The V gene's germline CDR1 is SGHNT and CDR2 YYREEE (reference sequence). V lost 2 bases and J lost 3, with 12 bases in between. This CDR3 is CASSLGQEGYEQYF. The DNA for the CDR3 is TGTGCCAGCAGCTTAGGACAGGAGGGCTACGAGCAGTACTTC.

This clone was seen only once. The CDR3 DNA is TGTGCCAGCAGTGAATTGGTTGGACAGGGGCCTCCGAGAGCCCAGTACTTC. This encodes CASSELVGQGPPRAQYF. The J gene is TRBJ2-5, the V gene TRBV6-1; 9 bases map to TRBD1. The CDR3 loop spans 17 amino acids. CDR1 and CDR2 (germline): MNHNS, SASEGT. J gave up 9 bases and V 2 bases, and 16 bases lay outside the gene matches.

This chain links TRBV9 with TRBJ1-3; TRBD1 is a possible D gene (5 bases). Trimming stripped 6 bases from V and 4 bases from J, with 17 bases between. In germline, CDR1 is SGDLS, CDR2 YYNGEE. CDR3 length: 15 residues. CDR3 coding DNA: TGTGCCAGCAACCCCGCGCCAGGGATAGGAAACACCATATATTTT. Its translation is CASNPAPGIGNTIYF.

The V call is TRBV6-5, the J call TRBJ2-7; D remains ambiguous. This CDR3 is 13 amino acids long. Trimming left V 7 bases short and J 5 bases short, with 15 bases between. Germline loops: CDR1 MNHEY, CDR2 SVGAGI. DNA of the CDR3: TGTGCCAGCAAGAACTACATAGCTGACGAGCAGTACTTC. It is translated as CASKNYIADEQYF.

This rearrangement joins TRBV10-3 to TRBJ2-4, with 7 positions matching TRBD1. The CDR3 contains 16 residues. V dropped 0 bases and J dropped 2; count of bases not matched to a gene: 4. From germline, CDR1 is ENHRY and CDR2 SYGVKD. For the CDR3, the DNA is TGTGCCATCAGTGAGTCCGGGACAGATTCCAAAAACATTCAGTACTTC. The encoded protein is CAISESGTDSKNIQYF.

This clone has just one count. The chain employs TRBV5-4 and TRBJ2-5; 11 bases match TRBD2. This CDR3 contains 16 residues. CDR1 and CDR2 from the germline V gene are SGHNT and YYREEE (reference sequence). V lost 2 bases, J lost 2 bases, and 5 bases stayed unmatched. The CDR3 nucleotides read TGTGCCAGCAGCTTTCCGGGACTAGCGGAACAAGAGACCCAGTACTTC. Amino acid sequence: CASSFPGLAEQETQYF.

V usage is TRBV6-5 and J usage is TRBJ2-5; 7 bases align to TRBD2. This CDR3 has 15 amino acids. Germline V gene sequence: CDR1 MNHEY, CDR2 SVGAGI. Trimming removed 6 bases from V and 8 bases from J; junction bases left unmatched: 15. CDR3 residues: CASRLTSAPGLTQYF. CDR3 nucleotide sequence: TGTGCCAGCAGACTAACTAGCGCTCCCGGTTTAACCCAGTACTTC.

This sequence joins TRBV12-3 or TRBV12-4 and TRBJ1-5; D is undetermined. The CDR3 has 12 residues. V lost 7 bases and J 10 bases, leaving 14 bases between the germline ends. The CDR3 reads CASTRGISPQHF. In DNA form, the CDR3 reads TGTGCCAGCACCCGAGGAATTTCTCCCCAGCATTTT.

The V and J genes are TRBV7-2 and TRBJ2-1; the match to TRBD2 covers 9 bases. The CDR3 is 15 residues long. The germline CDR1 and CDR2 sequences are SGHTA and FQGNSA. With 1 base clipped from V and 6 bases from J, the junction kept 4 bases outside the gene matches. CDR3 sequence (DNA): TGTGCCAGCAGCTTAGGGACTAGCGCCGTCAATGAGCAGTTCTTC. Protein product: CASSLGTSAVNEQFF.

The chain carries TRBV7-2 and TRBJ2-7; D not certain. The V gene's germline CDR1 is SGHTA and CDR2 FQGNSA. This CDR3 region has 13 residues. V lost 0 bases, J lost 3 bases, and 6 bases lay in between. CDR3: CASSLARHYEQYF. CDR3 in DNA: TGTGCCAGCAGCTTAGCGCGACACTACGAGCAGTACTTC.